One and the same sample provided the 20 T cell receptor beta chains below, sequenced in a study of cytomegalovirus exposure and HLA in healthy donors. The PCR ran on 60 Vbeta and 13 Jbeta primers. The table came from immunoSEQ multiplex PCR; TCRdb's copy has only in-frame clones and leaves some out. The sample contains around 190,000 clones, more than 75% of which appear only once. What was sequenced was PBMCs. The receptor set was obtained from a woman aged 30 to 39 in good health and CMV-seropositive.

This chain connects TRBV5-3 to TRBJ1-6; D uncertain. TRBV5-3 is filed as an ORF, its function uncertain. V gave up 3 bases and J gave up 8 bases, with 15 bases separating them. The CDR3 spans 15 residues. Here the CDR3 reads CARSSPLTGYSPLHF. In DNA, the CDR3 is TGTGCCAGAAGCTCCCCCTTGACGGGATATTCACCCCTCCACTTT.

The gene calls are TRBV7-9 and TRBJ1-1; D is undetermined. This CDR3 contains 15 residues. The ends were cut back, 1 base at V and 2 bases at J, with 11 bases in the middle. The germline gives CDR1 SEHNR, CDR2 FQNEAQ (reference sequence). CDR3 DNA sequence: TGTGCCAGCAGCTTAGATCAGTCAGTAAACACTGAAGCTTTCTTT. Its protein is CASSLDQSVNTEAFF.

The chain has TRBV2 and TRBJ1-3; no definite D call. Germline V CDR1 and CDR2: SNHLY, FYNNEI. The CDR3 covers 13 residues. The V end was cut by 4 bases, the J end by 0 bases, with 4 bases between. The CDR3 coding sequence is TGTGCCAGCAGTGTGAGCTCTGGAAACACCATATATTTT. This codes for CASSVSSGNTIYF.

The chain joins TRBV28 to TRBJ2-4, with 8 bases lining up with TRBD2. The length of the CDR3 is 14 residues. The germline V gene encodes CDR1 MDHEN and CDR2 SYDVKM. Losses at the gene ends were 6 bases for V and 5 bases for J; bases not matched to a gene: 6. The CDR3, as DNA: TGTGCCAGCAGACCGCGGGGGGCACAAAACATTCAGTACTTC. Translating gives CASRPRGAQNIQYF.

The chain has TRBV11-2 and TRBJ2-2; the D is unclear. The germline V and J ends were trimmed by 6 bases and 4 bases, with 6 bases remaining between them. Germline CDR1 and CDR2: SGHAT and FQNNGV. The CDR3 covers 12 residues. CDR3 protein: CASRRFTGELFF. For the CDR3, the DNA is TGTGCCAGCAGGCGTTTCACCGGGGAGCTGTTTTTT.

The V call is TRBV11-3, the J call TRBJ2-1, with a weak D call TRBD2 (5 bases). Germline CDR1 is SGHNT and CDR2 is YENEEA. The CDR3 length is 13 residues. V was clipped by 1 base and J by 9 bases, with 10 bases between them. The CDR3 spells CASSLASEGEQFF. CDR3 coding DNA: TGTGCCAGCAGCTTAGCTAGTGAGGGTGAGCAGTTCTTC.

The chain links TRBV15 to TRBJ2-1, with D possibly matching TRBD2 (7 bases). Trimming removed 3 bases from V and 1 base from J, with 19 bases in between. The CDR3 loop spans 18 amino acids. Germline V gene data show CDR1 as LNHNV and CDR2 as YYDKDF (reference sequence). The CDR3 DNA is TGTGCCACCAGCAGGGGGGGGTTGGACAGCAGATCCTACAATGAGCAGTTCTTC. It encodes CATSRGGLDSRSYNEQFF. The complete variable domain, with remaining parts taken from reference TRBV15 and TRBJ2-1, reads DAMVIQNPRYQVTQFGKPVTLSCSQTLNHNVMYWYQQKSSQAPKLLFHYYDKDFNNEADTPDNFQSRRPNTSFCFLDIRSPGLGDTAMYLCATSRGGLDSRSYNEQFFGPGTRLTVL.

The CDR3 is CASSFGTAYGYTF. The DNA for the CDR3 is TGTGCCAGCAGCTTCGGGACAGCTTATGGCTACACCTTC. This chain joins TRBV5-6 and TRBJ1-2; 7 bases are a match to TRBD1. CDR1 is SGHDT and CDR2 is YYEEEE in the germline V gene. V shed 2 bases and J 5 bases; nucleotides not matched to a gene: 3. The CDR3 loop spans 13 amino acids. The whole variable domain, remainder taken from reference TRBV5-6 and TRBJ1-2, is DAGVTQSPTHLIKTRGQQVTLRCSPKSGHDTVSWYQQALGQGPQFIFQYYEEEERQRGNFPDRFSGHQFPNYSSELNVNALLLGDSALYLCASSFGTAYGYTFGSGTRLTVV.

This rearrangement joins TRBV15 to TRBJ2-1; the D gene is possibly TRBD1 (6 bases). V lost 4 bases, J lost 7 bases, and 23 bases lay in between. This CDR3 spans 17 amino acids. The germline CDR1 and CDR2 sequences are LNHNV and YYDKDF (reference sequence). CDR3 loop: CATSKLVGGRGGNEQFF. As DNA, the CDR3 is TGTGCCACCAGCAAGTTGGTGGGCGGTCGAGGGGGTAATGAGCAGTTCTTC.

V usage is TRBV5-4 and J usage is TRBJ2-7, with a tentative D call TRBD2 (6 bases). V lost 1 base and J 5 bases, leaving 16 bases between the germline ends. The CDR3 has 15 amino acids. The germline V gene has CDR1 SGHNT and CDR2 YYREEE (reference sequence). The CDR3 spells CASSLLSRPGDEQYF. CDR3 coding DNA: TGTGCCAGCAGCTTGTTGTCCAGGCCGGGGGACGAGCAGTACTTC.

This chain joins TRBV6-5 and TRBJ2-1; 9 nucleotides agree with TRBD1. The trim removed 6 bases at V and 4 bases at J, leaving 7 bases unmatched. This CDR3 comprises 15 residues. CDR1 MNHEY and CDR2 SVGAGI come from the germline V gene. The CDR3 DNA sequence: TGTGCCAGCAGGCGACAGGGGGGCTTTTACAATGAGCAGTTCTTC. This sequence encodes CASRRQGGFYNEQFF.

This chain joins TRBV20-1 and TRBJ1-3; no definite D call. Germline values: CDR1 DFQATT, CDR2 SNEGSKA (reference sequence). The CDR3 is 11 residues long. Deletions cut 5 bases from V and 4 bases from J, with 6 bases between. CDR3 DNA: TGCAGTGCTCGTCCGGGAAACACCATATATTTT. Encoded protein: CSARPGNTIYF.

This clone was seen more than once but under ten times. This chain joins TRBV13 and TRBJ2-1; D may be TRBD1 (6 bases). Germline CDR1 reads PRHDT; CDR2 reads FYEKMQ (reference sequence). This CDR3 has 14 residues. V lost 5 bases and J 7 bases, leaving 15 bases between the germline ends. The CDR3 sequence: CASSSHRVLNEQFF. DNA of the CDR3: TGTGCCAGCAGCAGCCACAGGGTATTAAATGAGCAGTTCTTC.

This clone was seen a handful of times. The chain recombines TRBV7-9 with TRBJ2-1; 10 nucleotides line up with TRBD2. Germline V gives CDR1 SEHNR, CDR2 FQNEAQ (reference sequence). There are 16 residues in the CDR3. V lost 5 bases, J lost 0 bases, and 4 bases stayed unmatched. The CDR3 region is CASSASSGSSYNEQFF. The DNA for the CDR3 is TGTGCCAGCAGCGCCTCTAGCGGGAGCTCCTACAATGAGCAGTTCTTC.

The genes are TRBV11-2 and TRBJ2-2; possible D gene TRBD2, 5 bases. Per germline, CDR1 SGHAT and CDR2 FQNNGV. V was pared by 6 bases and J by 7 bases, with 15 bases between. The CDR3 is 14 amino acids. The DNA of the CDR3 is TGTGCCAGCAGATCAAAACTAGGGTACGGGGAGCTGTTTTTT. Protein product: CASRSKLGYGELFF.

The V call is TRBV11-2, the J call TRBJ2-5; no definite D call. V was shortened by 6 bases and J by 5 bases, with 16 bases between the two germline ends. Germline CDR1 reads SGHAT; CDR2 reads FQNNGV. The CDR3 loop spans 14 amino acids. This CDR3 is CASSLKPAGETQYF. The CDR3, as DNA: TGTGCCAGCAGTCTGAAGCCTGCCGGGGAGACCCAGTACTTC.

The chain has TRBV2 and TRBJ2-7, with TRBD1 as a possible D gene (6 bases). With 8 bases removed from V and 7 bases from J, the gap between germline ends came to 21 bases. CDR1 is SNHLY and CDR2 is FYNNEI in the germline V gene. CDR3 length: 14 amino acids. In nucleotides, the CDR3 is TGTGCCAGCCAAAAAAGAGGTCCCAGGGGAGAGCAGTACTTC. Protein sequence: CASQKRGPRGEQYF. Using reference TRBV2 and TRBJ2-7 for the parts outside the CDR3, the full variable domain is EPEVTQTPSHQVTQMGQEVILRCVPISNHLYFYWYRQILGQKVEFLVSFYNNEISEKSEIFDDQFSVERPDGSNFTLKIRSTKLEDSAMYFCASQKRGPRGEQYFGPGTRLTVT.

The chain couples TRBV30 to TRBJ2-7; 13 positions agree with TRBD2. Germline CDR1 is GTSNPN and CDR2 is SVGIG (reference sequence). V was pared by 3 bases and J by 1 base, with 3 bases of the junction left unmatched. This CDR3 comprises 15 residues. CDR3 protein: CAWRLAGGSSYEQYF. CDR3 nucleotide sequence: TGTGCCTGGAGACTAGCGGGAGGGAGTTCCTACGAGCAGTACTTC.

The V call is TRBV5-1, the J call TRBJ1-4; 10 nucleotides align to TRBD1. CDR1 and CDR2 (germline): SGHRS, YFSETQ. Trimming cost V 5 bases and J 8 bases; bases outside gene matches: 6. The CDR3 has 14 residues. This CDR3 is CASRPDRGPEKLFF. Here the CDR3 DNA reads TGCGCCAGCAGACCCGACAGGGGGCCGGAAAAACTGTTTTTT.

The chain carries TRBV19 and TRBJ2-1, with 7 bases fitting TRBD1. Trimming removed 5 bases from V and 8 bases from J; junction bases left unmatched: 6. The CDR3 length is 13 residues. Germline V gives CDR1 LNHDA, CDR2 SQIVND (reference sequence). The DNA of the CDR3 is TGTGCCAGTAGTGTCCAAGACAGGGATGAGCAGTTCTTC. It yields the protein CASSVQDRDEQFF.